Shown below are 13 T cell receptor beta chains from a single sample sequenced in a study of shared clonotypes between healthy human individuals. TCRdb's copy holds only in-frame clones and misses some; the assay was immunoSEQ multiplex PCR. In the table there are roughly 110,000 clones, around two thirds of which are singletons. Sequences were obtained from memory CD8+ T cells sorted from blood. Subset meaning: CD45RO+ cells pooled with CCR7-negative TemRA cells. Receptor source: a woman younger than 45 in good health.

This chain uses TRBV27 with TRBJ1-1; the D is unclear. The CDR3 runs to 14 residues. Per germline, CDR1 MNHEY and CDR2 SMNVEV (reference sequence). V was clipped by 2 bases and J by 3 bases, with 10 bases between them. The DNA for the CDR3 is TGTGCCAGCAGTTTAGAGTCGGGGTACACTGAAGCTTTCTTT. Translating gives CASSLESGYTEAFF.

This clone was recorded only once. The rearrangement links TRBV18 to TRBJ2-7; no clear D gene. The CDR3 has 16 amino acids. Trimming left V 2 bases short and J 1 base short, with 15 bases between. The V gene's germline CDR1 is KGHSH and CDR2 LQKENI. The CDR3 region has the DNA TGTGCCAGCTCACCATTGATCCGACGGAATTCCTACGAGCAGTACTTC. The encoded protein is CASSPLIRRNSYEQYF.

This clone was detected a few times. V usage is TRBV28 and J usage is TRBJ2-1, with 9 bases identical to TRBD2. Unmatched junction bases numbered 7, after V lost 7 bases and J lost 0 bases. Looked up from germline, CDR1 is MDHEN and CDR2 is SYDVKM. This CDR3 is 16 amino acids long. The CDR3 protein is CASTEAGGSSYNEQFF. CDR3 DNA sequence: TGTGCCAGCACAGAAGCGGGAGGCAGCTCCTACAATGAGCAGTTCTTC. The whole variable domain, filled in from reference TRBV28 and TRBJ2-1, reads DVKVTQSSRYLVKRTGEKVFLECVQDMDHENMFWYRQDPGLGLRLIYFSYDVKMKEKGDIPEGYSVSREKKERFSLILESASTNQTSMYLCASTEAGGSSYNEQFFGPGTRLTVL.

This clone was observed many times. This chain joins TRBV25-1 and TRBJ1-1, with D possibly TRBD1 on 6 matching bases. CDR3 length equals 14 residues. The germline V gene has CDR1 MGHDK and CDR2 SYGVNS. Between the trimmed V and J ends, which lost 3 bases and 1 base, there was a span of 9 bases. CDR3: CASSDGTPNTEAFF. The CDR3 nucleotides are TGTGCCAGCAGTGACGGGACACCGAACACTGAAGCTTTCTTT.

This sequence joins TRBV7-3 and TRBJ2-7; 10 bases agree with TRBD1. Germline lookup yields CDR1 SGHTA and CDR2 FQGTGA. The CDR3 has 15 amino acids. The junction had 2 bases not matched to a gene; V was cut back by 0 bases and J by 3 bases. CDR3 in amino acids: CASSLTGTGDYEQYF. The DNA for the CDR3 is TGTGCCAGCAGCTTAACGGGGACAGGGGACTACGAGCAGTACTTC.

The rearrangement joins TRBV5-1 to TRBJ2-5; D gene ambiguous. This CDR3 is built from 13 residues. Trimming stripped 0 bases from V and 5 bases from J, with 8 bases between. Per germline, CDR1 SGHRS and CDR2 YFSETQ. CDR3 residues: CASSLGPDETQYF. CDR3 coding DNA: TGCGCCAGCAGCTTGGGCCCGGACGAGACCCAGTACTTC. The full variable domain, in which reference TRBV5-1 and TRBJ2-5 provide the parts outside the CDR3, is KAGVTQTPRYLIKTRGQQVTLSCSPISGHRSVSWYQQTPGQGLQFLFEYFSETQRNKGNFPGRFSGRQFSNSRSEMNVSTLELGDSALYLCASSLGPDETQYFGPGTRLLVL.

Here the CDR3 reads CASSFARRGGANVLTF. The CDR3 DNA follows: TGTGCCAGCAGTTTTGCCCGCCGTGGCGGGGCCAACGTCCTGACTTTC. J is TRBJ2-6 and V is TRBV28, with D hard to call. This CDR3 comprises 16 residues. Trimming took off 3 bases at V and 4 bases at J, with 13 bases between the two ends. From germline, CDR1 is MDHEN and CDR2 SYDVKM.

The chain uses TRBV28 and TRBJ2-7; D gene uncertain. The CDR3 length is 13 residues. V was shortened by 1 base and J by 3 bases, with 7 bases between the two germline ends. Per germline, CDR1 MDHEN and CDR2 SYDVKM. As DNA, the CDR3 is TGTGCCAGCAGTTTATCTCTCTTCTACGAGCAGTACTTC. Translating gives CASSLSLFYEQYF.

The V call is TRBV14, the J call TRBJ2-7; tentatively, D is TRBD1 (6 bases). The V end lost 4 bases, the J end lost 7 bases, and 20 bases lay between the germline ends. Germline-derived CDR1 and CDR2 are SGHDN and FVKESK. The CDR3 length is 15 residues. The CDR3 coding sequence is TGTGCCAGCAGCCCGAACAAGGGGACGCAGGGGGAGCAGTACTTC. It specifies CASSPNKGTQGEQYF.

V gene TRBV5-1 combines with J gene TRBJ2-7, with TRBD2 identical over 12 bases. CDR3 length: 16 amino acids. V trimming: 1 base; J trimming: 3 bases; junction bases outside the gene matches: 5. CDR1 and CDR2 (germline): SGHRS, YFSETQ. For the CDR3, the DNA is TGCGCCAGCAGCTTGTCTCTAGCGGGAGGGCACTACGAGCAGTACTTC. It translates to CASSLSLAGGHYEQYF. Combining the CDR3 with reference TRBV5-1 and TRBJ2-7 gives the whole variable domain KAGVTQTPRYLIKTRGQQVTLSCSPISGHRSVSWYQQTPGQGLQFLFEYFSETQRNKGNFPGRFSGRQFSNSRSEMNVSTLELGDSALYLCASSLSLAGGHYEQYFGPGTRLTVT.

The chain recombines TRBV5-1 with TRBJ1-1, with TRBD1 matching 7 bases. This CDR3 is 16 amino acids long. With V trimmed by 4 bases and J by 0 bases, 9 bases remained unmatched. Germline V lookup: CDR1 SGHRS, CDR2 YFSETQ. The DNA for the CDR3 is TGCGCCAGCAGCCCGGGGACAGCTAGTTTGAACACTGAAGCTTTCTTT. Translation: CASSPGTASLNTEAFF.

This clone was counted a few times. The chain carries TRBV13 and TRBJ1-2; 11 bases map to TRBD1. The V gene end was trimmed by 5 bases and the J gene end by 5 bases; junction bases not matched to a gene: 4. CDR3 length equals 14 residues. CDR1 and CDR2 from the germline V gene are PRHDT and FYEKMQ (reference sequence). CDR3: CASSLGQGGYGYTF. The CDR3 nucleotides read TGTGCCAGCAGCCTGGGACAGGGGGGGTATGGCTACACCTTC. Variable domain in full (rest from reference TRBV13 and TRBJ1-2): AAGVIQSPRHLIKEKRETATLKCYPIPRHDTVYWYQQGPGQDPQFLISFYEKMQSDKGSIPDRFSAQQFSDYHSELNMSSLELGDSALYFCASSLGQGGYGYTFGSGTRLTVV.

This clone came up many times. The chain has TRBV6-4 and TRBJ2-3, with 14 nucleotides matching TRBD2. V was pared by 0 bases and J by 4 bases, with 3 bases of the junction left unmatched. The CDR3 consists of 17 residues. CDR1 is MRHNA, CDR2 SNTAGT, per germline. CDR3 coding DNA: TGTGCCAGCAGTGACTCGCGGACTAGCGGGGGGTCAGATACGCAGTATTTT. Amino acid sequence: CASSDSRTSGGSDTQYF.